This T cell receptor (beta chain) comes out of a study of cytomegalovirus exposure and HLA in healthy donors. The PCR made use of 60 Vbeta and 13 Jbeta primers. Here immunoSEQ multiplex PCR was the method, and the copy in TCRdb shows in-frame clones only, minus some. The sample has some 160,000 clones; 73% are singletons. Regarding the study as a whole: Equally common other TCR beta chains were less clonally expanded than HLA-associated ones, a later analysis found.

Only a few counts were recorded for this clone. What it binds is unknown. This receptor was identified in a woman aged 18 to 35 in good health and CMV-seropositive. The sequenced sample consisted of PBMCs.

The CDR3 reads CASSYSTGVGYGYTF. CDR3 DNA: TGTGCCAGCAGTTACTCGACAGGGGTGGGCTATGGCTACACCTTC. This chain connects TRBV6-5 to TRBJ1-2; 8 bases agree with TRBD1. CDR1 is MNHEY, CDR2 SVGAGI, per germline. CDR3 length: 15 residues. V was clipped by 0 bases and J by 4 bases; unmatched bases: 4.